The T cell receptor beta chain described here comes from a study of T cell repertoires in cytomegalovirus infection. The CDR3 covers 13 residues. Trimming took off 5 bases at V and 2 bases at J, with 10 bases between the two ends. This clonotype was picked up many times. Its target is not known. TCRdb fed the reads into MiXCR, producing one record per CDR3 protein. Of roughly 19,000 distinct CDR3 sequences detected, approximately 46% appear once; the ten largest clones hold roughly 94%. Sequenced material: CD8+ T cells from cultured PBMCs, taken from culture after CMV antigen stimulation. The chain uses TRBV12-3 or TRBV12-4 and TRBJ2-7; D is tentatively TRBD1 or TRBD2 (5 bases each). This TCR derives from a human donor in good health (CMV status not recorded). Some clones in this sample may be carry-over from other donors' samples. The CDR3 here is CASSPRDAYEQYF. CDR3 DNA sequence: TGTGCCAGCAGTCCCCGGGACGCCTACGAGCAGTACTTC.